This T cell receptor (beta chain) was recorded in a study of OX40 agonist ivuxolimab in advanced cancers. Study-level background: Averaging about 60 years in age, with a range of roughly 23 to 80, the cohort was 65% to 85% male. Enrollees could have had prior anti-PD-1, anti-PD-L1 or anti-CTLA-4 therapy, which under 50% had received. Study-wide results and caveats: Expanded peripheral T cells had an undetermined antigen specificity.

This CDR3 is built from 13 residues. Germline loops: CDR1 ENHRY, CDR2 SYGVKD. The V end was cut by 3 bases, the J end by 4 bases, with 7 bases between. About this clone: Its antigen remains unknown.

Using immunoSEQ multiplex PCR, the repertoire was profiled, and TCRdb retains in-frame clones only, with some absent. The table has fewer than 40,000 clones, roughly 84% seen once. Sequencing was performed on CD4+ or CD8+ T cells sorted from blood, taken in a trial of the OX40 agonist ivuxolimab. The clonotype originates from an adult with an advanced solid tumor such as melanoma, head and neck, liver or kidney cancer. This chain connects TRBV10-3 to TRBJ1-3; no clear D gene. The CDR3 region has the DNA TGTGCCATCAGTGAATTGGTGGGAAACACCATATATTTT. Protein product: CAISELVGNTIYF.